Listed below are T cell receptor beta chains from one sample, sequenced in a study of blood T cell repertoires in COVID-19. Clones were read by immunoSEQ multiplex PCR, and TCRdb kept only the in-frame ones, dropping some. The sample shows 180,000 or so clones, approximately 80% of them seen only once. The sample taken for sequencing was peripheral blood. All receptors derive from a woman in her 50s with active or convalescent COVID-19. The CDR3 runs from the conserved cysteine through the conserved F or W. Each record gives: clone size, V gene, J gene, D gene, CDR3 protein, CDR3 DNA. D genes are given only for firm matches. Clone size appears in some rows only: once, few, many, or a class for an expanded clone.

-	TRBV11-2	TRBJ2-7	-	CASSVNQSPYEQYF	TGTGCCAGCAGCGTTAATCAGTCGCCCTACGAGCAGTACTTC
-	TRBV21-1	TRBJ2-7	-	CASSTRQGARNYEQYF	TGTGCCAGCAGCACTCGCCAGGGGGCGCGCAACTACGAGCAGTACTTC
-	TRBV30	TRBJ2-5	TRBD1	CAWRKRTGEETQYF	TGTGCCTGGAGAAAGAGGACAGGGGAAGAGACCCAGTACTTC
once	TRBV5-4	TRBJ1-6	-	CASSFGEGDSPLHF	TGTGCCAGCAGCTTTGGTGAAGGAGATTCACCCCTCCACTTT
few	TRBV2	TRBJ2-1	TRBD1	CASRATGAYYNEQFF	TGTGCCAGCAGGGCGACAGGGGCTTACTACAATGAGCAGTTCTTC
few	TRBV4-3	TRBJ2-3	TRBD2	CASSQAGGPEADTQYF	TGCGCCAGCAGCCAAGCGGGGGGGCCTGAGGCAGATACGCAGTATTTT
-	TRBV6-2/TRBV6-3	TRBJ2-3	-	CASSYPGPDTQYF	TGTGCCAGCAGTTACCCAGGGCCAGATACGCAGTATTTT
-	TRBV7-9	TRBJ2-7	-	CASSRNREPYEQYF	TGTGCCAGCAGCAGAAACAGGGAACCCTACGAGCAGTACTTC
few	TRBV6-5	TRBJ1-5	-	CASRPTGSNQPQHF	TGTGCCAGCAGGCCTACAGGCAGCAATCAGCCCCAGCATTTT
-	TRBV6-5	TRBJ2-7	TRBD1	CASSPRDRVTYEQYF	TGTGCCAGCAGTCCCCGGGACAGGGTGACCTACGAGCAGTACTTC
-	TRBV5-6	TRBJ2-7	TRBD1	CASSLVDREHYEQYF	TGTGCCAGCAGCTTGGTAGACAGGGAACACTACGAGCAGTACTTC
-	TRBV2	TRBJ1-2	TRBD1	CASELTGTGYTF	TGTGCCAGCGAACTGACAGGGACCGGCTACACCTTC
-	TRBV27	TRBJ2-5	TRBD2	CASSLAGAQETQYF	TGTGCCAGCAGTTTAGCGGGAGCGCAAGAGACCCAGTACTTC
once	TRBV6-5	TRBJ2-2	TRBD1	CASRRGQPNTGELFF	TGTGCCAGCAGGAGGGGGCAACCGAACACCGGGGAGCTGTTTTTT
-	TRBV12-5	TRBJ2-3	TRBD2	CASGTGLAGDTDTQYF	TGTGCTAGTGGCACTGGACTAGCGGGAGATACAGATACGCAGTATTTT
-	TRBV21-1	TRBJ2-3	-	CASSKNHIWKRDFLRGDTQYF	TGTGCCAGCAGCAAAAACCACATCTGGAAGAGGGACTTTCTTCGGGGGGATACGCAGTATTTT
-	TRBV6-5	TRBJ2-1	-	CASSSVSYNEQFF	TGTGCCAGCAGTTCGGTTTCCTACAATGAGCAGTTCTTC
-	TRBV11-2	TRBJ1-3	-	CASSMGGNPNTIYF	TGTGCCAGCAGCATGGGGGGGAATCCAAACACCATATATTTT
-	TRBV5-1	TRBJ1-2	TRBD1	CASSDGTGANYGYTF	TGCGCCAGCAGCGACGGGACAGGGGCGAACTATGGCTACACCTTC
-	TRBV9	TRBJ2-2	TRBD1	CASSYRDRGWNTGELFF	TGTGCCAGCAGCTACCGGGACAGGGGGTGGAACACCGGGGAGCTGTTTTTT
-	TRBV6-2/TRBV6-3	TRBJ2-1	-	CASTPQGLDEQFF	TGTGCCAGCACCCCCCAGGGGTTGGATGAGCAGTTCTTC
-	TRBV7-9	TRBJ2-3	TRBD2	CASSGTSGVADTQYF	TGTGCCAGCAGCGGGACTAGCGGGGTAGCAGATACGCAGTATTTT